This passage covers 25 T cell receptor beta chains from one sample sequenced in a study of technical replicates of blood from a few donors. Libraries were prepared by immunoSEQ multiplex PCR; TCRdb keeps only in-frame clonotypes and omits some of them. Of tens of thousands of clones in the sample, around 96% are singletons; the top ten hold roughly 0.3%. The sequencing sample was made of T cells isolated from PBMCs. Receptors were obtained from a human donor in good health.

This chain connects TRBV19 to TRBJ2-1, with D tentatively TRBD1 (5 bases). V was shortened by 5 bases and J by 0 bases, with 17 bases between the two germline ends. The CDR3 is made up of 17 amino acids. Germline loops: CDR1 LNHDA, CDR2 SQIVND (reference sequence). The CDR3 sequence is CASSPIKDSFSYNEQFF. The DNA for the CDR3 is TGTGCCAGTAGTCCTATCAAAGACAGCTTCTCCTACAATGAGCAGTTCTTC.

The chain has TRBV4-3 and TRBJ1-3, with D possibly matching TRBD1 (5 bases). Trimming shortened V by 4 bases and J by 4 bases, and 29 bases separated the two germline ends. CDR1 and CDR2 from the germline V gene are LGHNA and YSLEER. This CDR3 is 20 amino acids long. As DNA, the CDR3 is TGCGCCAGCAGCCCAAGTGTCCTGGACACTCCGAAAATCCCAGGAAACACCATATATTTT. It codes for CASSPSVLDTPKIPGNTIYF.

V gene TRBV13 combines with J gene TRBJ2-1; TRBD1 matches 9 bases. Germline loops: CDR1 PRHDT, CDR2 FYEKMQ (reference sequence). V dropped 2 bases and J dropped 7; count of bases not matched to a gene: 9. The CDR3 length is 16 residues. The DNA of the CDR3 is TGTGCCAGCAGCTTATTAGGGACAGGGAAGTTTAATGAGCAGTTCTTC. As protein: CASSLLGTGKFNEQFF. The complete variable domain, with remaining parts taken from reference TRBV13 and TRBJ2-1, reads AAGVIQSPRHLIKEKRETATLKCYPIPRHDTVYWYQQGPGQDPQFLISFYEKMQSDKGSIPDRFSAQQFSDYHSELNMSSLELGDSALYFCASSLLGTGKFNEQFFGPGTRLTVL.

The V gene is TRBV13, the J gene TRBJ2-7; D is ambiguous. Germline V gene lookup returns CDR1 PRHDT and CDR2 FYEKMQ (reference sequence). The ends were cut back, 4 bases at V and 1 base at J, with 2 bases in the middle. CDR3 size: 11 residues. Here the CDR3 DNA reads TGTGCCAGCAGCTCATCCTACGAGCAGTACTTC. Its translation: CASSSSYEQYF.

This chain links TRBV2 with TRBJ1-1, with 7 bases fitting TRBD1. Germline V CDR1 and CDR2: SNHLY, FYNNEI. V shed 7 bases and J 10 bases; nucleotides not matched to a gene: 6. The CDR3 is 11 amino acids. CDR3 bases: TGTGCCAGCACCACAGGGGAAGGAGCTTTCTTT. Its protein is CASTTGEGAFF. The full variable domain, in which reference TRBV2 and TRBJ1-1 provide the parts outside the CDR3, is EPEVTQTPSHQVTQMGQEVILRCVPISNHLYFYWYRQILGQKVEFLVSFYNNEISEKSEIFDDQFSVERPDGSNFTLKIRSTKLEDSAMYFCASTTGEGAFFGQGTRLTVV.

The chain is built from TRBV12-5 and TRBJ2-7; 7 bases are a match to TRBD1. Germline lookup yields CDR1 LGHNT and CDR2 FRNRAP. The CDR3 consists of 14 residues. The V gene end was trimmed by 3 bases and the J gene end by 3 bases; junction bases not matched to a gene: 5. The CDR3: CASGFLDRSYEQYF. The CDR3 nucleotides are TGTGCTAGTGGTTTTCTGGACAGGAGCTACGAGCAGTACTTC.

CDR3 DNA: TGTGCCACCAAAATAGCGGGAGATACCAATGAGCAGTTCTTC. Translating gives CATKIAGDTNEQFF. The rearrangement joins TRBV15 to TRBJ2-1; 9 bases align to TRBD2. After removal of 7 bases from V and 6 bases from J, the junction contained 7 bases not matched to a gene. The CDR3 length is 14 residues. The V gene's germline CDR1 is LNHNV and CDR2 YYDKDF (reference sequence).

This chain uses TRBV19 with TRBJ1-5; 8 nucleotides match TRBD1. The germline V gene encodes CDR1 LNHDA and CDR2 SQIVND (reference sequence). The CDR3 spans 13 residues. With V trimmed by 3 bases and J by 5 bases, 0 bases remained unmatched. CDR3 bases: TGTGCCAGTAGTATCAGGGGGCATCAGCCCCAGCATTTT. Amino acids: CASSIRGHQPQHF.

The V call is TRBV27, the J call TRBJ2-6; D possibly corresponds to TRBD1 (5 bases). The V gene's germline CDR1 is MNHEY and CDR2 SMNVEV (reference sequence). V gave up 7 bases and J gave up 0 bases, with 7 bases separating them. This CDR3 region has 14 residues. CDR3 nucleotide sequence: TGTGCCAGCAAGGGGTCCTCTGGGGCCAACGTCCTGACTTTC. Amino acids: CASKGSSGANVLTF.

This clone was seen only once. The CDR3 protein is CASSWDYSYNEQFF. The CDR3, as DNA: TGTGCCAGCAGTTGGGACTACTCCTACAATGAGCAGTTCTTC. The chain is built from TRBV28 and TRBJ2-1; TRBD2 matches 7 bases. Germline-derived CDR1 and CDR2 are MDHEN and SYDVKM. The CDR3 runs 14 residues. V lost 4 bases and J lost 0; bases outside the gene matches: 0.

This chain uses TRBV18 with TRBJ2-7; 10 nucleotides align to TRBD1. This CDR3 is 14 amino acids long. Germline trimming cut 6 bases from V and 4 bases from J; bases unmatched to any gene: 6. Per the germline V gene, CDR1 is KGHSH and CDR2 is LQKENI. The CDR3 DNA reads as TGTGCCAGCTCCCCCGGGACAGGGGATTACGAGCAGTACTTC. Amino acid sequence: CASSPGTGDYEQYF.

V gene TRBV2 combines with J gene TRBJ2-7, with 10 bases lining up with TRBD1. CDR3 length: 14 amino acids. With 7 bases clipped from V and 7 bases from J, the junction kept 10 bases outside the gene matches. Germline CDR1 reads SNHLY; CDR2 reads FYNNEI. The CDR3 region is CASIPGQGFREQYF. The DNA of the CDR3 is TGTGCCAGCATTCCGGGACAGGGGTTCCGGGAGCAGTACTTC. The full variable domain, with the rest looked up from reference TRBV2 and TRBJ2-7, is EPEVTQTPSHQVTQMGQEVILRCVPISNHLYFYWYRQILGQKVEFLVSFYNNEISEKSEIFDDQFSVERPDGSNFTLKIRSTKLEDSAMYFCASIPGQGFREQYFGPGTRLTVT.

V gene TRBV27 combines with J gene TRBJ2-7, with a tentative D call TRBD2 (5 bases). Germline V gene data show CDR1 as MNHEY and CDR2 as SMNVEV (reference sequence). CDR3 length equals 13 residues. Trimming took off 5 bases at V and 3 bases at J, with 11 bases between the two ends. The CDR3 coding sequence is TGTGCCAGCAGTGTCGGGGTTCACTACGAGCAGTACTTC. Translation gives CASSVGVHYEQYF.

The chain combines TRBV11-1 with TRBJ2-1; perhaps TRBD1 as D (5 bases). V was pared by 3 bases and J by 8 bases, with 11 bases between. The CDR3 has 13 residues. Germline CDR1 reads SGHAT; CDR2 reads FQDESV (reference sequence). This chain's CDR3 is CASSLDPRDEQFF. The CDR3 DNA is TGTGCCAGCAGCTTGGACCCCAGGGATGAGCAGTTCTTC.

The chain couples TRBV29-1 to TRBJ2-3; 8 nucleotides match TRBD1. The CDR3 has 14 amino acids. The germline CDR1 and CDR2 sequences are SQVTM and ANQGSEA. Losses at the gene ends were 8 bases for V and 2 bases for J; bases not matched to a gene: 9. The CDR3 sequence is CSLLTGAVTDTQYF. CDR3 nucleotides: TGCAGCCTACTGACAGGGGCGGTCACAGATACGCAGTATTTT.

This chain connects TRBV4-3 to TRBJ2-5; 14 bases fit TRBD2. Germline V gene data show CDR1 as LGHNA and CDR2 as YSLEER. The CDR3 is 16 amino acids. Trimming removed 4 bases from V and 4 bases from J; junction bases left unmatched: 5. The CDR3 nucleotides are TGCGCCAGCAGCCGCGGGACTAGCGGGAGACTAGAGACCCAGTACTTC. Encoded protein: CASSRGTSGRLETQYF.

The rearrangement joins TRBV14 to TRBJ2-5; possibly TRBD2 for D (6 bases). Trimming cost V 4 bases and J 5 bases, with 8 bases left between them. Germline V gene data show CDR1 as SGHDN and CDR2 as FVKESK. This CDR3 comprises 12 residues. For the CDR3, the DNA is TGTGCCAGCAGCCCGGCGGGGGAGACCCAGTACTTC. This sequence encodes CASSPAGETQYF.

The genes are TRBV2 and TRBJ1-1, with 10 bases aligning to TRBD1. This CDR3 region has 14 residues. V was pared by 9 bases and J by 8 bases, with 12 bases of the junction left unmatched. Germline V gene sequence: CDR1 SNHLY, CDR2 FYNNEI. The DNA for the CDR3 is TGTGCCAGAGAGGGACAGGGGTTTTCATCCGAAGCTTTCTTT. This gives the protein CAREGQGFSSEAFF.

The CDR3 is CASTSSGQYEQYF. The CDR3 DNA reads TGTGCCAGCACCTCGTCGGGACAGTACGAGCAGTACTTC. This chain links TRBV7-9 with TRBJ2-7, with 7 bases fitting TRBD1. Germline V gene sequence: CDR1 SEHNR, CDR2 FQNEAQ (reference sequence). Losses at the gene ends were 7 bases for V and 4 bases for J; bases not matched to a gene: 7. The CDR3 is 13 residues long.

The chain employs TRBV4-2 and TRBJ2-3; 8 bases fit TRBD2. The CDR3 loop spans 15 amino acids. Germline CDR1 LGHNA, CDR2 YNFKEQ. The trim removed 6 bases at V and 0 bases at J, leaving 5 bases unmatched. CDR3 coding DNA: TGTGCCAGCAGTCGAAGCGGGAGTAGCACAGATACGCAGTATTTT. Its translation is CASSRSGSSTDTQYF.

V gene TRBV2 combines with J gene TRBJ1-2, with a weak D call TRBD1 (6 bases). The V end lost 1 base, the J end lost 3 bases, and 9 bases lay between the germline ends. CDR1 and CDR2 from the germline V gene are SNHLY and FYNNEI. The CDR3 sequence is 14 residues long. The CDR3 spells CASSEEWGHYGYTF. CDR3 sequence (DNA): TGTGCCAGCAGTGAAGAGTGGGGGCACTATGGCTACACCTTC.

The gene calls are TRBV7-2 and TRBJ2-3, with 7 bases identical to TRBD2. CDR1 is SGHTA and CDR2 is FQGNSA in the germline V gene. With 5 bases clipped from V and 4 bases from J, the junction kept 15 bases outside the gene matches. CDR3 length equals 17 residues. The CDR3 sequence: CASSPRGGAGASDTQYF. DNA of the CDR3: TGTGCCAGCAGCCCCCGGGGAGGCGCGGGAGCTTCAGATACGCAGTATTTT.

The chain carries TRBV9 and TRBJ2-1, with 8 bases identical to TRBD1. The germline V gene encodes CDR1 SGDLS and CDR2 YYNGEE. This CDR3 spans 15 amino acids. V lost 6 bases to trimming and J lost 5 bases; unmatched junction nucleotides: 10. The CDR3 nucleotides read TGTGCCAGCACCCAGGGGGCCTCTGGGAACAATGAGCAGTTCTTC. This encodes CASTQGASGNNEQFF.

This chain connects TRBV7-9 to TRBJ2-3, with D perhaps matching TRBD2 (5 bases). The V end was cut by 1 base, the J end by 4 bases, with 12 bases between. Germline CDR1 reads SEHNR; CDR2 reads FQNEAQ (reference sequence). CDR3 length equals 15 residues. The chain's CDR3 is CASSLGLFGADTQYF. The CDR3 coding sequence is TGTGCCAGCAGCTTAGGACTATTTGGTGCAGATACGCAGTATTTT.

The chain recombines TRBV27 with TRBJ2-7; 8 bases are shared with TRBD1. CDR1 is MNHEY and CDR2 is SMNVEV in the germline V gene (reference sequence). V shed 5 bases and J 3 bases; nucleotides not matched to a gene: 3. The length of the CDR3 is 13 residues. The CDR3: CASSAGTGYEQYF. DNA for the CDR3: TGTGCCAGCAGTGCAGGGACAGGCTACGAGCAGTACTTC.